Below, 8 T cell receptor beta chains from the same sample are listed, as sequenced in a study of technical replicates of blood from a handful of donors. Repertoires were generated with immunoSEQ multiplex PCR, while TCRdb's copy carries only in-frame clones and drops some. The repertoire holds under 85,000 clones, with roughly 92% as singletons. Sequenced material: T cells isolated from PBMCs. These receptors all stem from a human donor in good health.

This sequence joins TRBV18 and TRBJ1-3; D is unresolved. The germline gives CDR1 KGHSH, CDR2 LQKENI. The CDR3 is made up of 14 amino acids. V gave up 6 bases and J gave up 1 base, with 10 bases separating them. The CDR3, as DNA: TGTGCCAGCTCCCAGGATGGATCTGGAAACACCATATATTTT. Its translation: CASSQDGSGNTIYF. Full variable domain (outside the CDR3, taken from reference TRBV18 and TRBJ1-3): NAGVMQNPRHLVRRRGQEARLRCSPMKGHSHVYWYRQLPEEGLKFMVYLQKENIIDESGMPKERFSAEFPKEGPSILRIQQVVRGDSAAYFCASSQDGSGNTIYFGEGSWLTVV.

The table lists this clone with a count of one. This rearrangement joins TRBV11-2 to TRBJ2-1; D gene uncertain. Per the germline V gene, CDR1 is SGHAT and CDR2 is FQNNGV. V lost 6 bases and J lost 10, with 10 bases in between. This CDR3 spans 11 amino acids. The CDR3 DNA follows: TGTGCCAGCAGGAGCTTCCGGGAGCAGTTCTTC. This gives the protein CASRSFREQFF.

V gene TRBV6-1 combines with J gene TRBJ2-3; 9 bases align to TRBD2. The germline gives CDR1 MNHNS, CDR2 SASEGT. The CDR3 contains 19 residues. Unmatched junction bases numbered 14, after V lost 2 bases and J lost 2 bases. Written as DNA, the CDR3 is TGTGCCAGCAGTGAACCGGGTTTTTGGAGCGGGGGGCCCACAGATACGCAGTATTTT. Translated: CASSEPGFWSGGPTDTQYF.

The chain couples TRBV5-1 to TRBJ1-2; 9 bases agree with TRBD1. Germline values: CDR1 SGHRS, CDR2 YFSETQ. The V and J ends lost 3 bases and 8 bases, in that order; junction bases with no gene match: 14. CDR3 length: 16 amino acids. CDR3 DNA: TGCGCCAGCAGCTCCGGACAGGGGACATTGCAGGAGGGCTACACCTTC. Encoded protein: CASSSGQGTLQEGYTF.

This clone appeared a single time. The chain combines TRBV27 with TRBJ2-7, with D possibly being TRBD2 (7 bases). This CDR3 region has 18 residues. Deletions cut 6 bases from V and 6 bases from J, with 30 bases between. Germline-derived CDR1 and CDR2 are MNHEY and SMNVEV (reference sequence). Here the CDR3 DNA reads TGTGCCAGCAGGTTTAGGGGGGGCAATCCCAACGAACCCTTCGAGCAGTACTTC. Translated, it gives CASRFRGGNPNEPFEQYF.

DNA for the CDR3: TGTGCCAGCTCACCACCCAAACAGGGGGCTAATTCACCCCTCCACTTT. Protein: CASSPPKQGANSPLHF. V and J are TRBV18 and TRBJ1-6; 9 nucleotides agree with TRBD1. The CDR3 loop spans 16 amino acids. The ends lost 0 bases at V and 6 bases at J; junction bases unmatched: 3. Per germline, CDR1 KGHSH and CDR2 LQKENI.

V gene TRBV28 combines with J gene TRBJ2-7; weak D call: TRBD1 (6 bases). This CDR3 contains 13 residues. V lost 5 bases, J lost 7 bases, and 15 bases lay in between. From germline, CDR1 is MDHEN and CDR2 SYDVKM. The CDR3: CASSLNRVGEQYF. The DNA of the CDR3 is TGTGCCAGCAGTCTCAACAGGGTTGGGGAGCAGTACTTC.

The chain combines TRBV7-3 with TRBJ1-1; perhaps TRBD1 as D (5 bases). Germline V gene sequence: CDR1 SGHTA, CDR2 FQGTGA. V lost 2 bases, J lost 3 bases, and 7 bases lay in between. This CDR3 has 13 amino acids. The CDR3 sequence: CASSLQGDTEAFF. The CDR3 DNA reads TGTGCCAGCAGCTTACAAGGGGACACTGAAGCTTTCTTT.